The T cell receptor (beta chain) described here comes from a study of cytomegalovirus exposure and HLA in healthy donors. The PCR used 60 Vbeta and 13 Jbeta primers. Some clones are missing from TCRdb's copy, which holds only in-frame ones; the method was immunoSEQ multiplex PCR. This table has approximately 130,000 clones, 80% to 85% appearing once. Sequencing was performed on PBMCs. This TCR was recovered from a woman in her thirties or forties in good health and CMV-seronegative.

The CDR3 spells CASMPRAGPSWPQHF. The CDR3 DNA reads TGTGCCAGCATGCCTCGGGCGGGGCCATCATGGCCCCAGCATTTT. The chain couples TRBV27 to TRBJ1-5, with TRBD1 as a possible D gene (5 bases). CDR1 and CDR2 from the germline V gene are MNHEY and SMNVEV (reference sequence). This CDR3 region has 15 residues. The germline V and J ends were trimmed by 7 bases and 9 bases, with 22 bases remaining between them.